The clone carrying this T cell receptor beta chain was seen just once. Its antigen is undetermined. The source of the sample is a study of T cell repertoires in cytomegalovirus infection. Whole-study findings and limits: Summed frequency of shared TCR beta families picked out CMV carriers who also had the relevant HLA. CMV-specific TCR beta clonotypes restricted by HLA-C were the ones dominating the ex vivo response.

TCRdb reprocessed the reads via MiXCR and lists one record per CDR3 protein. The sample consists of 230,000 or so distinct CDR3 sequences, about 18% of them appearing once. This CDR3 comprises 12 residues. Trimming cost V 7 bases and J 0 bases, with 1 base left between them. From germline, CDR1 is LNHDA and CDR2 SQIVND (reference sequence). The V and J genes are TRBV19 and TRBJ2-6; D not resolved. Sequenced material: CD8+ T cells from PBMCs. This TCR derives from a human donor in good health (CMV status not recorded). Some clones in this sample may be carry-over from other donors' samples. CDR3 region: CASTSGANVLTF. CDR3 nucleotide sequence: TGTGCCAGTACCTCTGGGGCCAACGTCCTGACTTTC.